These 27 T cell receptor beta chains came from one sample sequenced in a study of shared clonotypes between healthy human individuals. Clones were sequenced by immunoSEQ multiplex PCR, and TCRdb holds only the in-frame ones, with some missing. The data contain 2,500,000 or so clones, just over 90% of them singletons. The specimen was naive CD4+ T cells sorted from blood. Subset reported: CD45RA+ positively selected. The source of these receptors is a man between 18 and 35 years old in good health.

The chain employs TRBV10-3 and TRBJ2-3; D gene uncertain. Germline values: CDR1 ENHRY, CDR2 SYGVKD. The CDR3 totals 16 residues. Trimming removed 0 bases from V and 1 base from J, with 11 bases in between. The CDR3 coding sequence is TGTGCCATCAGTGAGTCGAGGCAGCTTGGCACAGATACGCAGTATTTT. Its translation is CAISESRQLGTDTQYF.

The CDR3 nucleotides read TGTGCCAGTAGTATCCTGGGGTTGGGCTCTGGAAACACCATATATTTT. Its protein is CASSILGLGSGNTIYF. The genes are TRBV19 and TRBJ1-3; D gene unclear. This CDR3 region has 16 residues. Germline-derived CDR1 and CDR2 are LNHDA and SQIVND (reference sequence). Trimming took off 3 bases at V and 0 bases at J, with 12 bases between the two ends.

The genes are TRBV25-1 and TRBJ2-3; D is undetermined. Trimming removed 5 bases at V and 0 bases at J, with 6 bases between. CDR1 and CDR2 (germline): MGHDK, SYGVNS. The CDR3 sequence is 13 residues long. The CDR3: CASSFASTDTQYF. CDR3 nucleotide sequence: TGTGCCAGCAGTTTTGCAAGCACAGATACGCAGTATTTT.

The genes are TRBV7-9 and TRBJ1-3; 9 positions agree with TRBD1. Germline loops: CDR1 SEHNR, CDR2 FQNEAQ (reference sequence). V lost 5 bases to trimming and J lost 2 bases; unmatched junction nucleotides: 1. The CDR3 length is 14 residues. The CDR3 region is CASSRTGAGNTIYF. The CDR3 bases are TGTGCCAGCAGCCGGACAGGGGCTGGAAACACCATATATTTT.

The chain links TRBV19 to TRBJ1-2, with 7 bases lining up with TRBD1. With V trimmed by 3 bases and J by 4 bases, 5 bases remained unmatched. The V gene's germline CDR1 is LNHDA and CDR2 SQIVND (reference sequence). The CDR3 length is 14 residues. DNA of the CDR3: TGTGCCAGTAGTATGGGGGGACAGAGCTATGGCTACACCTTC. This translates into CASSMGGQSYGYTF.

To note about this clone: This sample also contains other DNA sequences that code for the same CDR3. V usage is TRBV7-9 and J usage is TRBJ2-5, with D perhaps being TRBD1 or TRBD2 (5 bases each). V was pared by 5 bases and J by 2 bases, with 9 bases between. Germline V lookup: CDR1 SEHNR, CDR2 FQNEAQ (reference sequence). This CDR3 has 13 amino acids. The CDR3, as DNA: TGTGCCAGCAGCCGGGACCTTCAAGAGACCCAGTACTTC. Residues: CASSRDLQETQYF.

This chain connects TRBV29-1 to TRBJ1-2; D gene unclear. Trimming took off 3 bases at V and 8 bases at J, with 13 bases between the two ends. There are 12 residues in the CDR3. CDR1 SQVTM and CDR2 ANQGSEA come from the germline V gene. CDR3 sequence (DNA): TGCAGCGTTGACGTGGGCGCGGGGGGCTACACCTTC. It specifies CSVDVGAGGYTF.

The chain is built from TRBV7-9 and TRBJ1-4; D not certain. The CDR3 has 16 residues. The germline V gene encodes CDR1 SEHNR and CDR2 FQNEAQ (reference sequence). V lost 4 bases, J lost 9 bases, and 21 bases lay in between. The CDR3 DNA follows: TGTGCCAGCAGCTCGTTACGTTGGATAGAGGGCCAAAAACTGTTTTTT. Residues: CASSSLRWIEGQKLFF. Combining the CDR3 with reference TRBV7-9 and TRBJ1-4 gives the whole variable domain DTGVSQNPRHKITKRGQNVTFRCDPISEHNRLYWYRQTLGQGPEFLTYFQNEAQLEKSRLLSDRFSAERPKGSFSTLEIQRTEQGDSAMYLCASSSLRWIEGQKLFFGSGTQLSVL.

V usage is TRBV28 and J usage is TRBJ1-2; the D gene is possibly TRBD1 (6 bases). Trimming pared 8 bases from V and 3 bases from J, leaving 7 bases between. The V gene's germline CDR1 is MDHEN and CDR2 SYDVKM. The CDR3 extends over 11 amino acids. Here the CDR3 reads CASYRDYGYTF. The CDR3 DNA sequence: TGTGCCAGCTACAGGGACTATGGCTACACCTTC.

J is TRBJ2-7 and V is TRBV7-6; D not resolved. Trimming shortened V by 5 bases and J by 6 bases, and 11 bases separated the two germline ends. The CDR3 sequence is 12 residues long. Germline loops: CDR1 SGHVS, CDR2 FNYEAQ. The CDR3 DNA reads TGTGCCAGCAGCCCGTATAACACCGAGCAGTACTTC. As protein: CASSPYNTEQYF.

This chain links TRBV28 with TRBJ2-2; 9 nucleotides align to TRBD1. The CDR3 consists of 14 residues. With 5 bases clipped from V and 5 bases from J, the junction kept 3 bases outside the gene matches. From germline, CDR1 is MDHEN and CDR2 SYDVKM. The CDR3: CASSGTGRTGELFF. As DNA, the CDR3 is TGTGCCAGCAGTGGGACAGGGAGGACCGGGGAGCTGTTTTTT.

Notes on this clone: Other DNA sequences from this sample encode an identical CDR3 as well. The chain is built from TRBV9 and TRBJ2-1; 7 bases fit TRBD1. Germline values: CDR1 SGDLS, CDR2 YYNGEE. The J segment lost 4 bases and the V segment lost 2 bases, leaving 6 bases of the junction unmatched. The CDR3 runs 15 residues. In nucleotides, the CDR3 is TGTGCCAGCAGCGTGACCGGGACAGCTTACAATGAGCAGTTCTTC. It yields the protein CASSVTGTAYNEQFF.

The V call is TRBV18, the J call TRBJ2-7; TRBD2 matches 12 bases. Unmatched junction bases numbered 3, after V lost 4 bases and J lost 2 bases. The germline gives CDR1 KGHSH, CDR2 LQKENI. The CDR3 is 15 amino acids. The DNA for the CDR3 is TGTGCCAGCTCACAGGGACTAGCGGGTACCTACGAGCAGTACTTC. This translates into CASSQGLAGTYEQYF. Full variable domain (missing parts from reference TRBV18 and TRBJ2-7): NAGVMQNPRHLVRRRGQEARLRCSPMKGHSHVYWYRQLPEEGLKFMVYLQKENIIDESGMPKERFSAEFPKEGPSILRIQQVVRGDSAAYFCASSQGLAGTYEQYFGPGTRLTVT.

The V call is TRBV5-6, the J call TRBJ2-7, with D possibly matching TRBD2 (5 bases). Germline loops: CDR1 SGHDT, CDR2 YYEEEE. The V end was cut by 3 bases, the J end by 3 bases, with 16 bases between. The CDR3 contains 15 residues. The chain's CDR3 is CASSSDPWRNYEQYF. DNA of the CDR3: TGTGCCAGCAGCTCGGACCCATGGAGGAACTACGAGCAGTACTTC. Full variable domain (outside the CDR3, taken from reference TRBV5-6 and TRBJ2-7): DAGVTQSPTHLIKTRGQQVTLRCSPKSGHDTVSWYQQALGQGPQFIFQYYEEEERQRGNFPDRFSGHQFPNYSSELNVNALLLGDSALYLCASSSDPWRNYEQYFGPGTRLTVT.

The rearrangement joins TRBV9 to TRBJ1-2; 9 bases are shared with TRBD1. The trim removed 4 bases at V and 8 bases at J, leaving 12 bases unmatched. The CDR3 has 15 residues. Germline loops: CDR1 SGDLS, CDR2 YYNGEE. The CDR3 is CASSTIPGQGDGYTF. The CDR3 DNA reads TGTGCCAGCAGCACTATTCCGGGACAGGGTGACGGCTACACCTTC.

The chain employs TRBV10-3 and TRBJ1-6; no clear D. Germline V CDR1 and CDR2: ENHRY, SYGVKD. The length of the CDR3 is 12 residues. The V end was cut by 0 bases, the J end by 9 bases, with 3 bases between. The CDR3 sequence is CAISESGSPLHF. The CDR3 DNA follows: TGTGCCATCAGTGAGTCTGGTTCACCCCTCCACTTT.

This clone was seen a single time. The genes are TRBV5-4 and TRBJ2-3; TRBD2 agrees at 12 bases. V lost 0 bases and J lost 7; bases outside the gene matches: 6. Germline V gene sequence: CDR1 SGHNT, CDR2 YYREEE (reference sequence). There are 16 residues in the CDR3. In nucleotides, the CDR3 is TGTGCCAGCAGCTTGGATCGGCTAGCGGGGGGGCATACGCAGTATTTT. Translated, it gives CASSLDRLAGGHTQYF.

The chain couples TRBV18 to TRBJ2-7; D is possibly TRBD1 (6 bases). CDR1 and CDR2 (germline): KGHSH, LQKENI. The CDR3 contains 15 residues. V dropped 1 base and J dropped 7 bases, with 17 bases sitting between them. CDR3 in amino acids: CASSPLGAQPGEQYF. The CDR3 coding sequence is TGTGCCAGCTCACCACTGGGGGCCCAACCGGGGGAGCAGTACTTC.

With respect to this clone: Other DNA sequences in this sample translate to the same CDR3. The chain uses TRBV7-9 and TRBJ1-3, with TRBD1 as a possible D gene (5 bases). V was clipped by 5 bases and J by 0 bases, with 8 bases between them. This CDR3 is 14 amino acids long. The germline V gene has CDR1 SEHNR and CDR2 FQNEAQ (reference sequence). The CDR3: CASSLGGSGNTIYF. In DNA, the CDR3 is TGTGCCAGCAGCCTGGGGGGCTCTGGAAACACCATATATTTT.

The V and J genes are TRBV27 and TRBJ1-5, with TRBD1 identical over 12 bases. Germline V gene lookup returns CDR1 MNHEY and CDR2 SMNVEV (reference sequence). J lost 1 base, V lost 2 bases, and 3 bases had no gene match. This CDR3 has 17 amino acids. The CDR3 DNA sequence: TGTGCCAGCAGTTTAAGGGGACAGGGGGCGAGCAATCAGCCCCAGCATTTT. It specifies CASSLRGQGASNQPQHF.

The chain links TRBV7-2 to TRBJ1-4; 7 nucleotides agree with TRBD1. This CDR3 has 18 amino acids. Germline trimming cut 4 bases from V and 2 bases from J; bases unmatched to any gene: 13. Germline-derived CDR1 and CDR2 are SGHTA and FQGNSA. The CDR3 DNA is TGTGCCAGCAGCTCCCGCGGGGGACAGCCCCCGACTAATGAAAAACTGTTTTTT. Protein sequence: CASSSRGGQPPTNEKLFF.

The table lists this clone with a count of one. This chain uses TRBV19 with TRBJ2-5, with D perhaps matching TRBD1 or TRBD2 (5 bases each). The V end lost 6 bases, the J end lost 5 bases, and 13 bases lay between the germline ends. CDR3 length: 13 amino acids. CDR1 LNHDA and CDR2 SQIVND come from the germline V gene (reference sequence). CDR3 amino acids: CASRRTGLETQYF. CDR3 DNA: TGTGCCAGTAGAAGGACGGGGCTTGAGACCCAGTACTTC.

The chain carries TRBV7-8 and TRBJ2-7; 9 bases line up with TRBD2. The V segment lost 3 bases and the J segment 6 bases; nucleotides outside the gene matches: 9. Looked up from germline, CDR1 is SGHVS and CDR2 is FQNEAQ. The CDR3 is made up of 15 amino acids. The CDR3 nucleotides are TGTGCCAGCAGCTTGAAGCCAGCGGGGGGTCTCGAGCAGTACTTC. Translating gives CASSLKPAGGLEQYF.

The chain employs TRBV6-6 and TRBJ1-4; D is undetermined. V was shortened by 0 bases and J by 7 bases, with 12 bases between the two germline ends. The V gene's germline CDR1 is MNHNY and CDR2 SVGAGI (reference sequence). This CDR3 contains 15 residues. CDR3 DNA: TGTGCCAGCAGTTACTCGGCGGGGAGGAGTGAAAAACTGTTTTTT. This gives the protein CASSYSAGRSEKLFF.

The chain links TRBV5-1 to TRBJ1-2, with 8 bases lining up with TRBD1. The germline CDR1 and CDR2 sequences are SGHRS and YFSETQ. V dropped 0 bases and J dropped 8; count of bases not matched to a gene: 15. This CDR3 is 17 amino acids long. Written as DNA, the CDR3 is TGCGCCAGCAGCTTGGATTTGGGACAGGCAAAATCCGTCGGCTACACCTTC. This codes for CASSLDLGQAKSVGYTF.

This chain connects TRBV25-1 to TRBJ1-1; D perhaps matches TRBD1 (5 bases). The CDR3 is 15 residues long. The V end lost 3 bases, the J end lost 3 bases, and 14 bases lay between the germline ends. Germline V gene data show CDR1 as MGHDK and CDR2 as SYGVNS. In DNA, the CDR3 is TGTGCCAGCAGTGATGGGGCCCCAAGGGACACTGAAGCTTTCTTT. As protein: CASSDGAPRDTEAFF.

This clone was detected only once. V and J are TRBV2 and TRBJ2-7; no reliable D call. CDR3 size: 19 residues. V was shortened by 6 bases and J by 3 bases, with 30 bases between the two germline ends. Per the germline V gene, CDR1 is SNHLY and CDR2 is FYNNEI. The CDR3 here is CASSPYRQDSGLRDYEQYF. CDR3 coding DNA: TGTGCCAGCAGCCCTTACCGGCAAGACTCGGGCCTCCGCGACTACGAGCAGTACTTC.